Listed below are T cell receptor beta chains from one sample, sequenced in a study of blood T cell repertoires in COVID-19. This table comes from immunoSEQ multiplex PCR, and its TCRdb copy is limited to in-frame clones, with some not included. The sample records about 230,000 clones, 85% to 90% being singletons. The specimen sequenced was peripheral blood. The receptor set was obtained from a man aged 45-60 years with COVID-19, enrolled during active disease. Each CDR3 is given with its conserved first and last residue. Part of the rows lack a size; the others show once, few, many or a class for expanded clones.

v_call	clone_size	j_call	cdr3_aa
TRBV18	.	TRBJ2-4	CASSPNRGSVDIQYF
TRBV6-1	.	TRBJ2-7	CASSEARHPYEQYF
TRBV28	.	TRBJ1-4	CASSLSQGTGNEKLFF
TRBV28	.	TRBJ2-7	CASSLDGDEQYF
TRBV7-2	once	TRBJ1-3	CASSPDRLRSGNTIYF
TRBV5-4	.	TRBJ2-7	CASGLAGGPYEQYF
TRBV15	.	TRBJ1-1	CATKQGGNTEAFF
TRBV4-3	.	TRBJ2-5	CASSQDRGGGGETQYF
TRBV5-4	.	TRBJ1-2	CASSPKKGEGYGYTF
TRBV12-3/TRBV12-4	.	TRBJ1-5	CASTTGLIQPQHF
TRBV19	.	TRBJ1-1	CASSWNEGLWGAFF
TRBV7-8	once	TRBJ2-1	CASSRAGGPRNEQFF
TRBV7-2	.	TRBJ1-2	CASSYSGTQNTGYTF
TRBV3-1/TRBV3-2	.	TRBJ1-2	CASSQPGAGDYGYTF
TRBV5-1	.	TRBJ2-7	CASSGTAGASYEQYF
TRBV6-2/TRBV6-3	.	TRBJ1-1	CASSPRGARTEAFF
TRBV2	few	TRBJ2-1	CASSELAGFYNEQFF
TRBV6-6	.	TRBJ2-2	CASSRVSRRGRGTGELFF
TRBV10-3	.	TRBJ2-2	CAISESDRDTGELFF
TRBV5-1	.	TRBJ2-3	CASSLPGSDTQYF
TRBV25-1	.	TRBJ2-7	CASSESPLGRDEQYF
TRBV5-1	once	TRBJ2-1	CASSTGTDYNEQFF
TRBV5-1	.	TRBJ2-7	CASSLGQGALYEQYF
TRBV28	.	TRBJ2-2	CASVETSTGELFF
TRBV27	few	TRBJ2-1	CASSSIAARDNEQFF
TRBV2	.	TRBJ2-7	CASSALGQPKLYEQYF
TRBV7-9	.	TRBJ2-2	CASSRTSGANTGELFF
TRBV19	.	TRBJ2-1	CAKAGDSYNEQFF
TRBV9	.	TRBJ2-1	CASSVSGGHYSYNEQFF
TRBV6-2/TRBV6-3	.	TRBJ1-2	CASSYSRYGYTF
TRBV5-1	.	TRBJ2-3	CASSLGLAGDWADTQYF
TRBV11-2	once	TRBJ1-1	CASSPVRDSEAFF
TRBV6-5	few	TRBJ1-1	CASSKGQGTWTEAFF